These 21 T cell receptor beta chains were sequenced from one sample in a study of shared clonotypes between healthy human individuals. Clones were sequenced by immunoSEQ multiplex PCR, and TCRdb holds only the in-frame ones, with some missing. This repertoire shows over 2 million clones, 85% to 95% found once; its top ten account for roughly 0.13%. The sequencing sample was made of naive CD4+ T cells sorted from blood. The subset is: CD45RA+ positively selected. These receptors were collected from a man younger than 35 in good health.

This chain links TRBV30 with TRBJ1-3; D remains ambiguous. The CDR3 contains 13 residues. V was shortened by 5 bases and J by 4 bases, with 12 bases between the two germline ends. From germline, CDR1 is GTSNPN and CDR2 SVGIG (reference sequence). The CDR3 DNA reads TGTGCCTGGGAGGCGGGAAACGGAAACACCATATATTTT. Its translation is CAWEAGNGNTIYF.

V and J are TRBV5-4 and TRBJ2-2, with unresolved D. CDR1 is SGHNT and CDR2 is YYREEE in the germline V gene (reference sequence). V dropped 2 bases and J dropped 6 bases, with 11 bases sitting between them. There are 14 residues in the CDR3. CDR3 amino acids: CASSLRARPGELFF. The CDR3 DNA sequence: TGTGCCAGCAGCTTACGGGCTCGTCCCGGGGAGCTGTTTTTT.

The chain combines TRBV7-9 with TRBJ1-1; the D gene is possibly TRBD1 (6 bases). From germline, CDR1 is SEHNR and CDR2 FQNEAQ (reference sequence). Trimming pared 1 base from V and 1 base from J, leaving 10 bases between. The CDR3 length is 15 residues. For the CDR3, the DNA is TGTGCCAGCAGCTTAGGTCCGGGGGCGAACACTGAAGCTTTCTTT. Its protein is CASSLGPGANTEAFF.

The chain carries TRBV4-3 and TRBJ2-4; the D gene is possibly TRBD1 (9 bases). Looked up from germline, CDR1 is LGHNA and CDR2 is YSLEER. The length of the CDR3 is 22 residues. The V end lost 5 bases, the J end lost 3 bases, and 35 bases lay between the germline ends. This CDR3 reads CASSVGTGNSLAGAMDKNIQYF. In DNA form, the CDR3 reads TGCGCCAGCAGCGTCGGGACAGGGAATAGCCTAGCGGGCGCGATGGACAAAAACATTCAGTACTTC.

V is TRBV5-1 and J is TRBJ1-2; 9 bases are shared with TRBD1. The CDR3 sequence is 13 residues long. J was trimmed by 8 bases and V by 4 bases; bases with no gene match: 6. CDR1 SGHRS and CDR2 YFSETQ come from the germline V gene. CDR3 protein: CASSPDRGLGYTF. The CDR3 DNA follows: TGCGCCAGCAGCCCGGACAGGGGACTGGGCTACACCTTC.

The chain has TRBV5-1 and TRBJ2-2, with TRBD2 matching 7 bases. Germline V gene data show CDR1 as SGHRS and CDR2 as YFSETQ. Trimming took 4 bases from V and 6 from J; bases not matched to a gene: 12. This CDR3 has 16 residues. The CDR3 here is CASSRTTPGLAGELFF. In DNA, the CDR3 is TGCGCCAGCAGCCGAACCACTCCTGGACTAGCCGGGGAGCTGTTTTTT.

CDR3 region: CASNPFSGQTNTEAFF. CDR3 nucleotides: TGTGCCAGCAACCCGTTTTCTGGACAAACGAACACTGAAGCTTTCTTT. This chain connects TRBV7-2 to TRBJ1-1; possible D gene TRBD1, 5 bases. Trimming pared 7 bases from V and 1 base from J, leaving 19 bases between. The CDR3 is 16 residues long. Germline loops: CDR1 SGHTA, CDR2 FQGNSA.

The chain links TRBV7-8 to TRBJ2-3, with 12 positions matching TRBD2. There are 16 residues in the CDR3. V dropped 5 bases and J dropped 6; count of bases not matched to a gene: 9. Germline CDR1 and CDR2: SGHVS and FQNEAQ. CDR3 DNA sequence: TGTGCCAGCAGCGGACCTAGCGGGGGGGCCTCCGATACGCAGTATTTT. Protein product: CASSGPSGGASDTQYF. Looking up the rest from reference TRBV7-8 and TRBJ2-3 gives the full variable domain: GAGVSQSPRYKVAKRGQDVALRCDPISGHVSLFWYQQALGQGPEFLTYFQNEAQLDKSGLPSDRFFAERPEGSVSTLKIQRTQQEDSAVYLCASSGPSGGASDTQYFGPGTRLTVL.

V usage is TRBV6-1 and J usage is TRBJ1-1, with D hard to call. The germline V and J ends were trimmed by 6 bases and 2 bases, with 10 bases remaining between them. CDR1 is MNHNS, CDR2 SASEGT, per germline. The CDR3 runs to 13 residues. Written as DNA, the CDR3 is TGTGCCAGCAGCCACACAGCCAACACTGAAGCTTTCTTT. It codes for CASSHTANTEAFF.

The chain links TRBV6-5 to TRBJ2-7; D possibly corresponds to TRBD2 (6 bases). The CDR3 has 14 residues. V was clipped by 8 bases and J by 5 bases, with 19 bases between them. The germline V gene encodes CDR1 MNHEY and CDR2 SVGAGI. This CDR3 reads CASWRTVQRDEQYF. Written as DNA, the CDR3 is TGTGCCAGCTGGAGGACGGTCCAGCGGGACGAGCAGTACTTC.

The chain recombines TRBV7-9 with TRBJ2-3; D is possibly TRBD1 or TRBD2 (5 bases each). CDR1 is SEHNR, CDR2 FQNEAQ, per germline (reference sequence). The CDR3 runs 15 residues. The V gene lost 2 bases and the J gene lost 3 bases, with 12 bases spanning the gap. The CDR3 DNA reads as TGTGCCAGCAGCTTATCGTGGGGGTTGACAGATACGCAGTATTTT. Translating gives CASSLSWGLTDTQYF.

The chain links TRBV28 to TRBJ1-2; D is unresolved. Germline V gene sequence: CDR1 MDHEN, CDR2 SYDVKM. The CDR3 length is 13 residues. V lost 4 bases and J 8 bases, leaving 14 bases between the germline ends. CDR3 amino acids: CASSSGFLRGYTF. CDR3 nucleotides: TGTGCCAGCAGTTCCGGGTTCCTAAGGGGCTACACCTTC.

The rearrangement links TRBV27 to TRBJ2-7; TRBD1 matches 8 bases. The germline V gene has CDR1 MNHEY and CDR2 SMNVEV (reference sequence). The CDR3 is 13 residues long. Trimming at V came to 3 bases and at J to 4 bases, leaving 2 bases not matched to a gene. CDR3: CASSLTGEYEQYF. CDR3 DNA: TGTGCCAGCAGTTTGACAGGGGAATACGAGCAGTACTTC.

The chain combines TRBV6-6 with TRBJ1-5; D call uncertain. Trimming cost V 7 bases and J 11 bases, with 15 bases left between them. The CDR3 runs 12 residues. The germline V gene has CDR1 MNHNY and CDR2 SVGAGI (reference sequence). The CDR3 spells CASTHPQGTQHF. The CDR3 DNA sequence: TGTGCCAGCACCCATCCCCAAGGTACCCAGCATTTT.

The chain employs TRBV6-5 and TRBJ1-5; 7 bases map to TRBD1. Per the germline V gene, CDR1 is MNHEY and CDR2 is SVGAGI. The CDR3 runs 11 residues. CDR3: CATGVSQPQHF. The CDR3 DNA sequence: TGTGCAACAGGGGTTTCTCAGCCCCAGCATTTT.

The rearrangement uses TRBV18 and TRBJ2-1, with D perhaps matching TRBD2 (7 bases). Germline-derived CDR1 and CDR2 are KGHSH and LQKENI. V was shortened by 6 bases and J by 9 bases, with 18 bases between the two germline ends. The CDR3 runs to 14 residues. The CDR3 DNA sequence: TGTGCCAGCTCCTTTGGGGGGGGCTCTCGTGAGCAGTTCTTC. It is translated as CASSFGGGSREQFF.

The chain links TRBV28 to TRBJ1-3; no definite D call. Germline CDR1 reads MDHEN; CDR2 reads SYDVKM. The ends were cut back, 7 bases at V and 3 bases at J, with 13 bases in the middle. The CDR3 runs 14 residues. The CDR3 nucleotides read TGTGCCAGCACCCGAGGCGGAATTGGAAACACCATATATTTT. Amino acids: CASTRGGIGNTIYF. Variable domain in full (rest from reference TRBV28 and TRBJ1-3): DVKVTQSSRYLVKRTGEKVFLECVQDMDHENMFWYRQDPGLGLRLIYFSYDVKMKEKGDIPEGYSVSREKKERFSLILESASTNQTSMYLCASTRGGIGNTIYFGEGSWLTVV.

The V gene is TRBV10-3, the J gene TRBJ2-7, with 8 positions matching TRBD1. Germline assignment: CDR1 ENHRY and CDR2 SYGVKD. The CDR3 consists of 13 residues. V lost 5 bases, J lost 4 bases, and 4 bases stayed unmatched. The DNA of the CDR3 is TGTGCCATCAGTCAGGGGGCCGGGTACGAGCAGTACTTC. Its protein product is CAISQGAGYEQYF.

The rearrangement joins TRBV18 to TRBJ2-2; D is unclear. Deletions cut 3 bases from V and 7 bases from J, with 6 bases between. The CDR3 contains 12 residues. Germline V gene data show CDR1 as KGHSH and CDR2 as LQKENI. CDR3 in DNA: TGTGCCAGCTCACCTGATATCGGGGAGCTGTTTTTT. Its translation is CASSPDIGELFF.

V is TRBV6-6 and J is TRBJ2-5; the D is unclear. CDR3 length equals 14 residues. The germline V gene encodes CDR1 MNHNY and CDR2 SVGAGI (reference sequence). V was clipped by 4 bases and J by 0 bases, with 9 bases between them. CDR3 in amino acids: CASSFSDNQETQYF. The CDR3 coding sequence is TGTGCCAGCAGTTTCTCCGACAACCAAGAGACCCAGTACTTC.

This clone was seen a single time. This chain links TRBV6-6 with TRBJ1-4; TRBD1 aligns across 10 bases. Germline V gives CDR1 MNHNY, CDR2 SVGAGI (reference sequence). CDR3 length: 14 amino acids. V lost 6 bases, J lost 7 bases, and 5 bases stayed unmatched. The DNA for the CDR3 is TGTGCCAGCAGCCAGGGGGACAGGGGTGAAAAACTGTTTTTT. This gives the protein CASSQGDRGEKLFF.